This TCR beta chain is from a study of PD-L1 blockade in urothelial cancer. Germline V gives CDR1 GTSNPN, CDR2 SVGIG (reference sequence). The ends lost 1 base at V and 2 bases at J; junction bases unmatched: 7. The CDR3 is made up of 16 amino acids. Patients' cancers were locally advanced or metastatic urothelial carcinomas. The protocol was immunoSEQ multiplex PCR, while the TCRdb copy is restricted to in-frame clones and leaves out a portion. The data contain about 30,000 clones, 85% to 90% of them singletons. The sequence came from a man over 45 with urothelial cancer. The gene calls are TRBV30 and TRBJ2-5; 10 nucleotides line up with TRBD2. This sample comprised PBMCs, obtained around atezolizumab (anti-PD-L1) treatment. The DNA for the CDR3 is TGTGCCTGGAGTGCCCGGGTAGCGGGGGGACAAGAGACCCAGTACTTC. Translated: CAWSARVAGGQETQYF.